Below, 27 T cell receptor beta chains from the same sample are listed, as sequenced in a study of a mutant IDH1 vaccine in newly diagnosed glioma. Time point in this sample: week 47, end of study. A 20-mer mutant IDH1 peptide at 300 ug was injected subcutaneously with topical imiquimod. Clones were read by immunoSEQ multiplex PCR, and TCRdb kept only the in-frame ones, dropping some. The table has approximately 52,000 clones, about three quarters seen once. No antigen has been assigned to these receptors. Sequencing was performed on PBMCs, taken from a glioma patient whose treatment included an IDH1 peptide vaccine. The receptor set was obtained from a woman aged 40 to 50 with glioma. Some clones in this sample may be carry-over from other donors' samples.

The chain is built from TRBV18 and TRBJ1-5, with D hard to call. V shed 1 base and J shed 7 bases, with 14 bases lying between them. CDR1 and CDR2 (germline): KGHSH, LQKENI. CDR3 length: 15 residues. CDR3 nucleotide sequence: TGTGCCAGCTCACCACTACGGGGAAAAGGACAGCCCCAGCATTTT. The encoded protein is CASSPLRGKGQPQHF.

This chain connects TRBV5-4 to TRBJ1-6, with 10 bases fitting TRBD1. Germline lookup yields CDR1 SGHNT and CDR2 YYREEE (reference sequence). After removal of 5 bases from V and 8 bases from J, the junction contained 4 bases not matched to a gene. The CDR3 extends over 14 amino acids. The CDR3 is CASSSTGGDSPLHF. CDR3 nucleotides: TGTGCCAGCAGTTCGACAGGGGGCGATTCACCCCTCCACTTT.

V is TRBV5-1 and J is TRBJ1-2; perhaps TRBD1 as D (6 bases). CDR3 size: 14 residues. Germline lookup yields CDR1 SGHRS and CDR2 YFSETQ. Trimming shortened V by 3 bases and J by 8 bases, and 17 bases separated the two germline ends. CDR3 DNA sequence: TGCGCCAGCAGCTCTACAGGGTCCCGGGTCGGCTACACCTTC. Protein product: CASSSTGSRVGYTF.

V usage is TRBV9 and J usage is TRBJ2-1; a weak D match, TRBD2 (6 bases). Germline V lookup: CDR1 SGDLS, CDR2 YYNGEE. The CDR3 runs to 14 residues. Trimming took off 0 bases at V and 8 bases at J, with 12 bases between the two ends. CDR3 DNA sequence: TGTGCCAGCAGCGTAGCGCCCGGGAGAGATGAGCAGTTCTTC. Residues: CASSVAPGRDEQFF.

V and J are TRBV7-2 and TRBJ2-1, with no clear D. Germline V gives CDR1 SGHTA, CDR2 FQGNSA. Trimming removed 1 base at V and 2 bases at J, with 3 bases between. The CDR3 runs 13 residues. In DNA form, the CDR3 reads TGTGCCAGCAGCTTAGGGACCTACAATGAGCAGTTCTTC. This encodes CASSLGTYNEQFF.

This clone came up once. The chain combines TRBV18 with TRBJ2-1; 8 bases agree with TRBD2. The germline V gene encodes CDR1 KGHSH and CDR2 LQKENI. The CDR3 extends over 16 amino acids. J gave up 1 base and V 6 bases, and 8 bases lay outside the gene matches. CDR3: CASSLDLAGSYNEQFF. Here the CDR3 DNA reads TGTGCCAGCTCCCTAGACTTAGCGGGGTCCTACAATGAGCAGTTCTTC.

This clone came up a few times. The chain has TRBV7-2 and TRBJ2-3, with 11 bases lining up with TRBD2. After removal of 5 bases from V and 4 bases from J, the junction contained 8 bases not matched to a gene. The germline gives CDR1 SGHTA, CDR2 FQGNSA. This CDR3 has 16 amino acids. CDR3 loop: CASSPRLAGLPDTQYF. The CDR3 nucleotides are TGTGCCAGCAGCCCCCGACTAGCGGGGCTCCCAGATACGCAGTATTTT.

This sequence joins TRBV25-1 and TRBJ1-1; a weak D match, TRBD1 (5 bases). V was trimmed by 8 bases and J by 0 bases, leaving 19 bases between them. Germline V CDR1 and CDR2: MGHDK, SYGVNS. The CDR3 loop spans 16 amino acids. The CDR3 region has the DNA TGTGCCAGCCCCTCAAGAACTGGGGCTATGAACACTGAAGCTTTCTTT. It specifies CASPSRTGAMNTEAFF.

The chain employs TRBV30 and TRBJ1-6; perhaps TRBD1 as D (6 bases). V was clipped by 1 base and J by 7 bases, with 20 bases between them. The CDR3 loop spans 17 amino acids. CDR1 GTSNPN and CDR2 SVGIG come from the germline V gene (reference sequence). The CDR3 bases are TGTGCCTGGAGTGATTACCGTCCAGGGGTTTCCAATTCACCCCTCCACTTT. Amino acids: CAWSDYRPGVSNSPLHF.

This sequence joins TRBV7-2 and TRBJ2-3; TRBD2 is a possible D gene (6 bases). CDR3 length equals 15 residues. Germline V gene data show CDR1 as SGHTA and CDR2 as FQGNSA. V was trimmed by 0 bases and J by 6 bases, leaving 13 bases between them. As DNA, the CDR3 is TGTGCCAGCAGCTTAGCGCTCGGGAGATCGGATACGCAGTATTTT. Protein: CASSLALGRSDTQYF.

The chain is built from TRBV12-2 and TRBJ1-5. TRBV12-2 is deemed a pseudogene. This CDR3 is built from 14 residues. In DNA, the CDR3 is TGTGCAAGTCGCTCAAGGGGGGGCAAACAGCCCCAGCATTTT. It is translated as CASRSRGGKQPQHF.

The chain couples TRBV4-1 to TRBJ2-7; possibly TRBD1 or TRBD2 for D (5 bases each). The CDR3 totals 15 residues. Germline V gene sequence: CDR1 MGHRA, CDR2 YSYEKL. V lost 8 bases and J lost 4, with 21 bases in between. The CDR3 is CASAPRGGREYEQYF. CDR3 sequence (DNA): TGCGCCAGCGCCCCTCGGGGCGGCAGAGAGTACGAGCAGTACTTC.

CDR3 nucleotides: TGTGCCAGCAGCTCGGGCAGGGTTAGTGTCACTGAAGCTTTCTTT. Its translation: CASSSGRVSVTEAFF. The V call is TRBV5-5, the J call TRBJ1-1; D may be TRBD1 (5 bases). V was trimmed by 3 bases and J by 4 bases, leaving 16 bases between them. CDR3 size: 15 residues. CDR1 and CDR2 (germline): SGHKS, YYEKEE (reference sequence).

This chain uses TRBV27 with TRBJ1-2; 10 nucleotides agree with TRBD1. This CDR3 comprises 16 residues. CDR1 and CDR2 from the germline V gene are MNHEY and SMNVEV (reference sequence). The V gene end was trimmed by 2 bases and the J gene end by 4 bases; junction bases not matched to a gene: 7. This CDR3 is CASSLQGDRGSYGYTF. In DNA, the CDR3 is TGTGCCAGCAGTTTACAAGGGGACAGGGGAAGCTATGGCTACACCTTC.

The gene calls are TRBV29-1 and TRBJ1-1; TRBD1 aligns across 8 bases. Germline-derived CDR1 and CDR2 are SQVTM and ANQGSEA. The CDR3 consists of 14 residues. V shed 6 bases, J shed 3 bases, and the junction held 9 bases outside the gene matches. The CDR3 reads CSVRTQGAHTEAFF. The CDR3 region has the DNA TGCAGCGTCCGAACCCAGGGGGCGCACACTGAAGCTTTCTTT.

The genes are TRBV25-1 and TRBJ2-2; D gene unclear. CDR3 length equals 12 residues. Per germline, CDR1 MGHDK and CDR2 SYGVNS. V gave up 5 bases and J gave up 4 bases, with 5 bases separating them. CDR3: CASSRGTGELFF. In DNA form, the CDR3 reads TGTGCCAGCAGTCGAGGCACCGGGGAGCTGTTTTTT.

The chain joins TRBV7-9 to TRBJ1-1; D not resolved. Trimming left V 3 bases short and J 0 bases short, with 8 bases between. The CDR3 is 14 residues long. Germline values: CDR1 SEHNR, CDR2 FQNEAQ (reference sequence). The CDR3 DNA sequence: TGTGCCAGCAGCTTTCTGGACCTGAACACTGAAGCTTTCTTT. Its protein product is CASSFLDLNTEAFF. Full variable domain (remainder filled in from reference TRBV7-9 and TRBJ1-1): DTGVSQNPRHKITKRGQNVTFRCDPISEHNRLYWYRQTLGQGPEFLTYFQNEAQLEKSRLLSDRFSAERPKGSFSTLEIQRTEQGDSAMYLCASSFLDLNTEAFFGQGTRLTVV.

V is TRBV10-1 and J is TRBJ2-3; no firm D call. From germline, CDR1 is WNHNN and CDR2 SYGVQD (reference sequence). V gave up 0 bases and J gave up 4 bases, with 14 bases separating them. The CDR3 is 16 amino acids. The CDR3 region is CASSESRTDDADTQYF. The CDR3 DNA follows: TGCGCCAGCAGTGAGTCGAGAACAGATGATGCAGATACGCAGTATTTT.

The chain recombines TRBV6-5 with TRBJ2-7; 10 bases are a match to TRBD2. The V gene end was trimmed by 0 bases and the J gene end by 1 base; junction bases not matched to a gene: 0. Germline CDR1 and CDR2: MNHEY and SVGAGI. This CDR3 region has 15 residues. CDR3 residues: CASSYSSGGSYEQYF. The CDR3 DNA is TGTGCCAGCAGTTACTCTAGCGGGGGGTCCTACGAGCAGTACTTC.

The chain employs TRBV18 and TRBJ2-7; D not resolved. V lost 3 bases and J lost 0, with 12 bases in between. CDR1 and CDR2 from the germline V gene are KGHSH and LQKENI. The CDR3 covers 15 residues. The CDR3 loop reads CASSPRQVSSYEQYF. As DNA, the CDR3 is TGTGCCAGCTCACCTCGTCAGGTATCCTCCTACGAGCAGTACTTC. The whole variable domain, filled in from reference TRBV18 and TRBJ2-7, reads NAGVMQNPRHLVRRRGQEARLRCSPMKGHSHVYWYRQLPEEGLKFMVYLQKENIIDESGMPKERFSAEFPKEGPSILRIQQVVRGDSAAYFCASSPRQVSSYEQYFGPGTRLTVT.

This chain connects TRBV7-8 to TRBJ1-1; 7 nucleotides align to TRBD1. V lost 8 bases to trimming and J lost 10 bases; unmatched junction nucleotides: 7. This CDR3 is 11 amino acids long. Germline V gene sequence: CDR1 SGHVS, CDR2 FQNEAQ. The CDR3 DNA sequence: TGTGCCAGCGGACTGGGACAGCGAGCTTTCTTT. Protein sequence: CASGLGQRAFF.

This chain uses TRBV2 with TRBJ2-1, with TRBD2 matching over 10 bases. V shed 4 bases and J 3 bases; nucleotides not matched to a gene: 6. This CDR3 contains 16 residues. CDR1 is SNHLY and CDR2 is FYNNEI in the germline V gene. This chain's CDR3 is CASSGLAGANYNEQFF. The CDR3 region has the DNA TGTGCCAGCAGTGGCCTAGCGGGGGCCAACTACAATGAGCAGTTCTTC.

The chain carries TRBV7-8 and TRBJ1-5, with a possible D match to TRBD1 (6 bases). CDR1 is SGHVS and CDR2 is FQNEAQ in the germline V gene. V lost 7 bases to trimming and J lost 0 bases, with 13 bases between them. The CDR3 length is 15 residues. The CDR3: CASTLRGGSNQPQHF. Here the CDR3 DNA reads TGTGCCAGCACCCTTAGGGGGGGTAGCAATCAGCCCCAGCATTTT.

The CDR3 coding sequence is TGCGCCAGCAGCTTAGGGGGGAACACCGGGGAGCTGTTTTTT. It specifies CASSLGGNTGELFF. This chain uses TRBV5-1 with TRBJ2-2; the D gene is possibly TRBD1 (6 bases). V was shortened by 2 bases and J by 1 base, with 6 bases between the two germline ends. The CDR3 loop spans 14 amino acids. CDR1 is SGHRS and CDR2 is YFSETQ in the germline V gene.

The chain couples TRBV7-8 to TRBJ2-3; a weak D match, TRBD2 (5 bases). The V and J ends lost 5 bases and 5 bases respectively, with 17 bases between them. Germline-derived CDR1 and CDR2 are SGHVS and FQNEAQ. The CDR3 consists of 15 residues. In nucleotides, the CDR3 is TGTGCCAGCAGCCCAGTCTGGGGAGTCAAAGATACGCAGTATTTT. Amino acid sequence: CASSPVWGVKDTQYF.

The CDR3 DNA is TGCAGCGTTGACGTGACGGGGAACTATGGCTACACCTTC. This translates into CSVDVTGNYGYTF. The J gene is TRBJ1-2, the V gene TRBV29-1, with D unclear. The length of the CDR3 is 13 residues. V lost 3 bases and J lost 2, with 10 bases in between. Germline-derived CDR1 and CDR2 are SQVTM and ANQGSEA.

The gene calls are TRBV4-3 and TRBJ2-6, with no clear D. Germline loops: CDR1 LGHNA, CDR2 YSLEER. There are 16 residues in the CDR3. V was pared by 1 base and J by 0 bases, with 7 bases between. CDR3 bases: TGCGCCAGCAGCCAAGGCGACAACTCTGGGGCCAACGTCCTGACTTTC. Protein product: CASSQGDNSGANVLTF.